The clone carrying this TCR beta chain was detected only a few times. Its antigen is as yet unknown. This entry is derived from a study of T-cell memory formation after mild COVID-19. Whole-study results and caveats: CD8+ contracting clones occupied EMRA, while CD4+ ones occupied mainly CM and EM.

This CDR3 comprises 15 residues. Trimming removed 0 bases at V and 2 bases at J, with 13 bases between. Germline CDR1 reads DFQATT; CDR2 reads SNEGSKA (reference sequence). From the 5' RACE reads, TCRdb called clonotypes with MiXCR, one entry per CDR3 protein. This sample carries about 420,000 distinct CDR3 sequences, 23% of them seen once, and the ten largest clones take under 15%. J is TRBJ1-1 and V is TRBV20-1, with a possible D match to TRBD1 (5 bases). The receptor was derived from an adult woman who had mild COVID-19 (a few samples of this study predate the infection). Cell type and time point are not known. Sequencing used PBMCs or a T cell subset sorted from them (not recorded which). The CDR3 coding sequence is TGCAGTGCTAGAGATTCGCCCAGGGTTAACACTGAAGCTTTCTTT. Translated, it gives CSARDSPRVNTEAFF.